A selection of T cell receptor beta chains follows, all from one sample in a study of blood T cell repertoires in COVID-19. Generated by immunoSEQ multiplex PCR, the TCRdb table keeps only in-frame clones and is missing some. The profile shows under 450,000 clones, less than 90% of them singletons. The sample was PBMCs or T cells enriched from blood (not recorded which). The receptors stem from a woman between 50 and 59 years old who had recovered from COVID-19. Both conserved end residues are part of each CDR3. The order of the fields is clone size, V gene, D gene, J gene, CDR3 DNA, CDR3 protein. The D gene is left open where the match is weak. Clone size, where shown, is once, few, many, or a class for clones that have expanded.

size: .
V: TRBV5-4
D: TRBD1
J: TRBJ1-4
DNA: TGTGCCAGCAGCACCGACAGGGGTGCAACTAATGAAAAACTGTTTTTT
CDR3: CASSTDRGATNEKLFF

size: .
V: TRBV30
D: .
J: TRBJ2-1
DNA: TGTGCCTGGAGTGTCGGACAGACCCCCTACAATGAGCAGTTCTTC
CDR3: CAWSVGQTPYNEQFF

size: .
V: TRBV14
D: .
J: TRBJ2-3
DNA: TGTGCCAGCAGCCCAGGGCACCTGGGTCCAGATACGCAGTATTTT
CDR3: CASSPGHLGPDTQYF

size: once
V: TRBV13
D: TRBD2
J: TRBJ2-5
DNA: TGTGCCAGCAGCCTACGGACTAGCGGGAGGGTAGAGACCCAGTACTTC
CDR3: CASSLRTSGRVETQYF

size: .
V: TRBV30
D: .
J: TRBJ1-3
DNA: TGTGCCTTGAAAAAAGGGGGGGACTTCTCTGGAAACACCATATATTTT
CDR3: CALKKGGDFSGNTIYF

size: once
V: TRBV5-1
D: TRBD1
J: TRBJ1-1
DNA: TGCGCCAGCAGCTCGACAGGGGTTGGCACTGAAGCTTTCTTT
CDR3: CASSSTGVGTEAFF

size: .
V: TRBV3-1/TRBV3-2
D: .
J: TRBJ2-1
DNA: TGTGCCAGCAGCCAAATGCAGGGGACTGAGCAGTTCTTC
CDR3: CASSQMQGTEQFF

size: .
V: TRBV5-1
D: .
J: TRBJ1-2
DNA: TGCGCCAGCAGCTGGACTGACTTCCCAGCAGAGGGCTACACCTTC
CDR3: CASSWTDFPAEGYTF

size: .
V: TRBV11-3
D: TRBD1
J: TRBJ1-1
DNA: TGTGCCAGCAGCTCCCGACAGGGCCGGAACACTGAAGCTTTCTTT
CDR3: CASSSRQGRNTEAFF

size: .
V: TRBV6-2/TRBV6-3
D: TRBD1
J: TRBJ1-4
DNA: TGTGCCAGCAGTCCCCCGGGACAGGACCATGAAAAACTGTTTTTT
CDR3: CASSPPGQDHEKLFF

size: .
V: TRBV19
D: .
J: TRBJ1-2
DNA: TGTGCTTCAGCTTGGGGGGAGGATGGCTACACCTTC
CDR3: CASAWGEDGYTF

size: .
V: TRBV7-2
D: .
J: TRBJ2-1
DNA: TGTGCCAGCAGCTTAGAGGCGGGGCTTAGGTACAATGAGCAGTTCTTC
CDR3: CASSLEAGLRYNEQFF

size: .
V: TRBV11-2
D: TRBD1
J: TRBJ2-7
DNA: TGTGCCAGCAGCTTAGTCAGGGGGCGAAACGAGCAGTACTTC
CDR3: CASSLVRGRNEQYF

size: .
V: TRBV25-1
D: TRBD1
J: TRBJ1-3
DNA: TGTGCCAGCAGTGAACGCTCCACCGGGACAGGGAGAAGAAACACCATATATTTT
CDR3: CASSERSTGTGRRNTIYF

size: .
V: TRBV4-1
D: TRBD1
J: TRBJ1-5
DNA: TGCGCCAGCAGCCAAGAAGAGGGGACAGGGGCGCGGCAGCCCCAGCATTTT
CDR3: CASSQEEGTGARQPQHF

size: .
V: TRBV15
D: .
J: TRBJ2-1
DNA: TGTGCCACCAGTGACGGATGGCAGCGGCAGTTCTTC
CDR3: CATSDGWQRQFF

size: .
V: TRBV6-5
D: TRBD1
J: TRBJ2-7
DNA: TGTGCCAGCAGTTGGGGTGGGGACAGAGCCTACGAGCAGTACTTC
CDR3: CASSWGGDRAYEQYF

size: .
V: TRBV20-1
D: .
J: TRBJ1-2
DNA: TGCAGTGCAGGGGCGGACTATGGCTACACCTTC
CDR3: CSAGADYGYTF

size: .
V: TRBV29-1
D: TRBD1
J: TRBJ1-2
DNA: TGCAGCGTTAGGGCGACAGGGGGTAACTATGGCTACACCTTC
CDR3: CSVRATGGNYGYTF

size: .
V: TRBV7-2
D: TRBD1
J: TRBJ1-2
DNA: TGTGCCAGCGGATCGACAGGGGGCGCCTATGGCTACACCTTC
CDR3: CASGSTGGAYGYTF

size: .
V: TRBV4-1
D: TRBD1
J: TRBJ2-6
DNA: TGCGCCAGCAGCCAGGGACAGGGAGCTGGGGCCAACGTCCTGACTTTC
CDR3: CASSQGQGAGANVLTF

size: .
V: TRBV7-2
D: TRBD1
J: TRBJ1-2
DNA: TGTGCCAGCAGCTCTAGAGGGACAGGGCCCGGCTACACCTTC
CDR3: CASSSRGTGPGYTF

size: .
V: TRBV7-8
D: .
J: TRBJ2-7
DNA: TGTGCCAGCAGCTTAGCGTCGGGGAGCTCCTACGAGCAGTACTTC
CDR3: CASSLASGSSYEQYF

size: once
V: TRBV9
D: .
J: TRBJ1-1
DNA: TGTGCCAGCAGCGTAGTGGGGAGGGGTGACACTGAAGCTTTCTTT
CDR3: CASSVVGRGDTEAFF

size: .
V: TRBV9
D: TRBD2
J: TRBJ2-2
DNA: TGTGCCAGCAGCGTAGATGGTAGCGGGAGGGGAACCGGGGAGCTGTTTTTT
CDR3: CASSVDGSGRGTGELFF

size: .
V: TRBV7-2
D: TRBD1
J: TRBJ1-1
DNA: TGTGCCAGCAGCTTACAAGGACAGGGGGCCTCTCGAGGTCTGAGCGCTTTCTTT
CDR3: CASSLQGQGASRGLSAFF

size: .
V: TRBV3-1/TRBV3-2
D: TRBD1
J: TRBJ1-2
DNA: TGTGCCAGCAGCCGCAGGGACAGACAGAATGGCTACACCTTC
CDR3: CASSRRDRQNGYTF

size: .
V: TRBV6-5
D: .
J: TRBJ1-6
DNA: TGTGCCAGCAGCCGCCGACTGAACTATAATTCACCCCTCCACTTT
CDR3: CASSRRLNYNSPLHF

size: .
V: TRBV6-5
D: .
J: TRBJ1-2
DNA: TGTGCCAGCAGTTACTCGGCAGAAAGTTACGGCTACACCTTC
CDR3: CASSYSAESYGYTF

size: .
V: TRBV7-2
D: .
J: TRBJ1-1
DNA: TGTGCCAGCAGCTTACCCGCAGGGCTGAACACTGAAGCTTTCTTT
CDR3: CASSLPAGLNTEAFF

size: .
V: TRBV3-1/TRBV3-2
D: .
J: TRBJ1-1
DNA: TGTGCCAGCAGCCAAACAAACACTGAAGCTTTCTTT
CDR3: CASSQTNTEAFF

size: .
V: TRBV6-2/TRBV6-3
D: TRBD2
J: TRBJ2-1
DNA: TGTGCCAGCAGTTACCCATCGGGGGGGGGACCCAGCCATAGGCTCTTC
CDR3: CASSYPSGGGPSHRLF

size: .
V: TRBV5-4
D: TRBD1
J: TRBJ2-3
DNA: TGTGCCAGCAGCCCCGGGACAGGGGGGGTAGCAGATACGCAGTATTTT
CDR3: CASSPGTGGVADTQYF

size: .
V: TRBV2
D: TRBD2
J: TRBJ2-3
DNA: TGTGCCAGCAGTGCGGGACTAGCGGGGGGCACAGATACGCAGTATTTT
CDR3: CASSAGLAGGTDTQYF

size: .
V: TRBV9
D: .
J: TRBJ1-2
DNA: TGTGCCAGCAGCGTAGGGGGGGATTACTATGGCTACACCTTC
CDR3: CASSVGGDYYGYTF

size: .
V: TRBV11-2
D: .
J: TRBJ2-3
DNA: TGTGCCAGCATACGGGCGGGGGCCACAGATACGCAGTATTTT
CDR3: CASIRAGATDTQYF

size: .
V: TRBV27
D: .
J: TRBJ1-2
DNA: TGTGCCAGCAGTTCGGTAGACAGTCAGAGGTGGAACTATGGCTACACCTTC
CDR3: CASSSVDSQRWNYGYTF

size: .
V: TRBV19
D: TRBD2
J: TRBJ2-7
DNA: TGTGCCAGTTCGAGCGGGAGAGCCTACGAGCAGTACTTC
CDR3: CASSSGRAYEQYF

size: .
V: TRBV9
D: .
J: TRBJ2-3
DNA: TGTGCCAGCAGCGTAATCCCCGGTAGCACAGATACGCAGTATTTT
CDR3: CASSVIPGSTDTQYF

size: .
V: TRBV7-9
D: .
J: TRBJ2-3
DNA: TGTGCCAGCAGCCTCAGCGCCGGAGGACAGAACACAGATACGCAGTATTTT
CDR3: CASSLSAGGQNTDTQYF

size: .
V: TRBV12-3/TRBV12-4
D: .
J: TRBJ1-2
DNA: TGTGCCAGCCAAGCATTGAGCGCTTATGGCTACACCTTC
CDR3: CASQALSAYGYTF

size: once
V: TRBV6-5
D: .
J: TRBJ1-2
DNA: TGTGCCAGCAGTTACTCATCAGGGTCAGGCTACACCTTC
CDR3: CASSYSSGSGYTF

size: .
V: TRBV7-9
D: .
J: TRBJ2-3
DNA: TGTGCCAGCATCGAAGTCGCGGGCACAGATACGCAGTATTTT
CDR3: CASIEVAGTDTQYF

size: .
V: TRBV5-1
D: .
J: TRBJ1-1
DNA: TGCGCCAGCAGCTTGGAGATCGCGGACAGTCGGGCTTTCTTT
CDR3: CASSLEIADSRAFF

size: .
V: TRBV12-5
D: .
J: TRBJ2-1
DNA: TGTGCAGTTGGGACGGAGGGCTCCTACAATGAGCAGTTCTTC
CDR3: CAVGTEGSYNEQFF

size: .
V: TRBV6-2/TRBV6-3
D: .
J: TRBJ1-1
DNA: TGTGCCAGCAGTTTATCCGGTCCGATGCGAGAAGCTTTCTTT
CDR3: CASSLSGPMREAFF

size: .
V: TRBV7-8
D: TRBD1
J: TRBJ1-2
DNA: TGTGCCAGCAGCCAGGGGACAGCAAGCTATGGCTACACCTTC
CDR3: CASSQGTASYGYTF

size: .
V: TRBV9
D: TRBD2
J: TRBJ2-3
DNA: TGTGCCAGCAGCGTGGGGCTAGGGAGGGGAGATACGCAGTATTTT
CDR3: CASSVGLGRGDTQYF

size: .
V: TRBV6-5
D: .
J: TRBJ1-1
DNA: TGTGCCAGCAGTTACTCGGGAGGTGTGGCTGAAGCTTTCTTT
CDR3: CASSYSGGVAEAFF